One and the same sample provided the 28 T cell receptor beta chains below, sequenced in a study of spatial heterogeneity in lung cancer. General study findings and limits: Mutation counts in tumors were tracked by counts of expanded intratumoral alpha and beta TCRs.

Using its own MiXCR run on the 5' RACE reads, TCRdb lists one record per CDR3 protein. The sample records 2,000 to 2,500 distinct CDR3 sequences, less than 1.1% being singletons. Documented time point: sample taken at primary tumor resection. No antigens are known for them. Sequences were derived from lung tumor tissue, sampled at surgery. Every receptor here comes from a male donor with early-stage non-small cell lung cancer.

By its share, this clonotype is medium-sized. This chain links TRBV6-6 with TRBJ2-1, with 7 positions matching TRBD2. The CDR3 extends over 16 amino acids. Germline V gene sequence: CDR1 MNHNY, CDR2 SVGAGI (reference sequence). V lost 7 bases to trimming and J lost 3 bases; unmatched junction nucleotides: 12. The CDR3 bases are TGTGCCAGCACTTCCAGGGCGGGAGTGAACTACAATGAGCAGTTCTTC. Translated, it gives CASTSRAGVNYNEQFF.

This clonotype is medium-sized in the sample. The CDR3 nucleotides are TGTGCCAGCAGTGACACGACGGATGGAGGAGATACGCAGTATTTT. Its translation: CASSDTTDGGDTQYF. The chain is built from TRBV6-4 and TRBJ2-3; D is possibly TRBD2 (5 bases). The V end was cut by 2 bases, the J end by 5 bases, with 14 bases between. This CDR3 has 15 amino acids. CDR1 is MRHNA, CDR2 SNTAGT, per germline.

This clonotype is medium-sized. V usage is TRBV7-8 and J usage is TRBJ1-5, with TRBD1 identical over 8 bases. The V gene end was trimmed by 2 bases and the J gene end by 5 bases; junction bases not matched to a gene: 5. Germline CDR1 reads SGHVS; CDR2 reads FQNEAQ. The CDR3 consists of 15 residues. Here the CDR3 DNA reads TGTGCCAGCAGCTTAAATTCAGGGGGCGATCAGCCCCAGCATTTT. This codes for CASSLNSGGDQPQHF.

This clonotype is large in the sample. CDR3 nucleotide sequence: TGTGCCAGCAGTTCGGGACTAGCGGGAGTCGGGGAGCTGTTTTTT. The encoded protein is CASSSGLAGVGELFF. The chain recombines TRBV27 with TRBJ2-2; TRBD2 matches 14 bases. CDR3 length equals 15 residues. Trimming at V came to 4 bases and at J to 7 bases, leaving 2 bases not matched to a gene. Germline assignment: CDR1 MNHEY and CDR2 SMNVEV (reference sequence).

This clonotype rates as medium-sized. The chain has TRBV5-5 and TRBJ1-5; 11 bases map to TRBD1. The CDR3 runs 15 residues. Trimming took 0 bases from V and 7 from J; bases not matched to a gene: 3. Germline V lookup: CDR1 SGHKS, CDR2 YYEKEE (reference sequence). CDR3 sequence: CASSLGTGGSQPQHF. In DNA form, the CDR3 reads TGTGCCAGCAGCTTGGGGACAGGGGGCTCCCAGCCCCAGCATTTT.

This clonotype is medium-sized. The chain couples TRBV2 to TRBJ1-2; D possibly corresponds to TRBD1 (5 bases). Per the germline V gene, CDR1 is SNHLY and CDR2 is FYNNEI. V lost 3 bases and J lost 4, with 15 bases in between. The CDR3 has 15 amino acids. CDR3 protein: CASSDSTVTSYGYTF. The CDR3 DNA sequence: TGTGCCAGCAGTGATTCGACAGTTACCTCCTATGGCTACACCTTC. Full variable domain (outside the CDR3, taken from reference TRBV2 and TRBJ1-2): EPEVTQTPSHQVTQMGQEVILRCVPISNHLYFYWYRQILGQKVEFLVSFYNNEISEKSEIFDDQFSVERPDGSNFTLKIRSTKLEDSAMYFCASSDSTVTSYGYTFGSGTRLTVV.

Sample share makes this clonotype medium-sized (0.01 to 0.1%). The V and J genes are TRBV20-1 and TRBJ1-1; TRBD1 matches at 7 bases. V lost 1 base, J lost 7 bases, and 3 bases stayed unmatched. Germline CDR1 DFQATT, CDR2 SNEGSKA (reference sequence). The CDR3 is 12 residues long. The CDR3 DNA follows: TGCAGTGCTAGAGGACAGGGTTTTGAAGCTTTCTTT. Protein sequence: CSARGQGFEAFF.

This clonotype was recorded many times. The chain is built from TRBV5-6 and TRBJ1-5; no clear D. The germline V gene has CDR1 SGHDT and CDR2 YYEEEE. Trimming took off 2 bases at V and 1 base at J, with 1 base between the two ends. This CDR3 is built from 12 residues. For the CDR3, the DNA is TGTGCCAGCAGCTTAAGCAATCAGCCCCAGCATTTT. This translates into CASSLSNQPQHF. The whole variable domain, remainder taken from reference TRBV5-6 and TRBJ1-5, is DAGVTQSPTHLIKTRGQQVTLRCSPKSGHDTVSWYQQALGQGPQFIFQYYEEEERQRGNFPDRFSGHQFPNYSSELNVNALLLGDSALYLCASSLSNQPQHFGDGTRLSIL.

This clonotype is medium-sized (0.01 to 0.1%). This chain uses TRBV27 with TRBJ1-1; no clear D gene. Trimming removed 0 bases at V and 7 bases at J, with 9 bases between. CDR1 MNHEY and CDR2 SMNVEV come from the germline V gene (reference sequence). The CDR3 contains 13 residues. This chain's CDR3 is CASSLSRELEAFF. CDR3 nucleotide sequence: TGTGCCAGCAGTTTATCGAGGGAGCTTGAAGCTTTCTTT.

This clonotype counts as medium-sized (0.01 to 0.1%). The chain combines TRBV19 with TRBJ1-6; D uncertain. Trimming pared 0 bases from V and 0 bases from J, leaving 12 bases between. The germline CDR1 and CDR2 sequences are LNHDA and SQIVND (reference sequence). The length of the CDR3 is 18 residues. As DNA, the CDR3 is TGTGCCAGTAGTATAGATGGAAGAGGGCGCTCCTATAATTCACCCCTCCACTTT. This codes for CASSIDGRGRSYNSPLHF.

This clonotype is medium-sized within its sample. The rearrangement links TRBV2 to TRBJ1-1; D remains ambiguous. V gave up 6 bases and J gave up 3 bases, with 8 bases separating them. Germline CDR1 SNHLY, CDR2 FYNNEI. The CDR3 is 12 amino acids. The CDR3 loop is CASRLQDTEAFF. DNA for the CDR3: TGTGCCAGCAGACTTCAGGACACTGAAGCTTTCTTT.

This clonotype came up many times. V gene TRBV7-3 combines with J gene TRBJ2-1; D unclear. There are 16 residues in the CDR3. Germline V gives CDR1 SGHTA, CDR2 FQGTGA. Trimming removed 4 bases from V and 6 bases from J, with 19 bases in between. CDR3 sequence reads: CASSSSWANRRNEQFF. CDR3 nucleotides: TGTGCCAGCAGCTCTTCTTGGGCTAATCGACGCAATGAGCAGTTCTTC.

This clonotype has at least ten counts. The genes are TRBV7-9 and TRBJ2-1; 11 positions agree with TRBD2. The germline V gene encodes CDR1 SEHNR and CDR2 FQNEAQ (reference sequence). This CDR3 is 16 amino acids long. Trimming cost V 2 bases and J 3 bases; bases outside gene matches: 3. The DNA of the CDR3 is TGTGCCAGCAGCTTAATGGGACTAGCGGTCTACAATGAGCAGTTCTTC. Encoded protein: CASSLMGLAVYNEQFF. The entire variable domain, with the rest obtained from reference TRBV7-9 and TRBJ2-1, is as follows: DTGVSQNPRHKITKRGQNVTFRCDPISEHNRLYWYRQTLGQGPEFLTYFQNEAQLEKSRLLSDRFSAERPKGSFSTLEIQRTEQGDSAMYLCASSLMGLAVYNEQFFGPGTRLTVL.

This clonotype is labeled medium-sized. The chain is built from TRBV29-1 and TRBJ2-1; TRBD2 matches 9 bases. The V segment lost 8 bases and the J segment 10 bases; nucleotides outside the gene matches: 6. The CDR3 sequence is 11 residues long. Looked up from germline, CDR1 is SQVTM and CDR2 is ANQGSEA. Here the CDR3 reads CSLTSGGEQFF. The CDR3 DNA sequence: TGCAGCTTGACTAGCGGAGGGGAGCAGTTCTTC.

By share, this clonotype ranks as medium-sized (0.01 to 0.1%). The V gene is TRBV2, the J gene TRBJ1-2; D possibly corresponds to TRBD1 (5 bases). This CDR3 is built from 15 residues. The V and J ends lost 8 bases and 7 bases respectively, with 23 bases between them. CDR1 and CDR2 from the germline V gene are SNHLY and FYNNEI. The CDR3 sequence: CASFPGHSRASGYTF. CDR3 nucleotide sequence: TGTGCCAGCTTTCCAGGACATTCTCGGGCGTCTGGCTACACCTTC.

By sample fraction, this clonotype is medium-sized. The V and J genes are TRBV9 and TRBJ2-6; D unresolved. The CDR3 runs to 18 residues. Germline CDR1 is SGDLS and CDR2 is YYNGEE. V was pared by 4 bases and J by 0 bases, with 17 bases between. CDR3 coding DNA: TGTGCCAGCAGCACGGACCCTCCAAACCGCTCTGGGGCCAACGTCCTGACTTTC. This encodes CASSTDPPNRSGANVLTF.

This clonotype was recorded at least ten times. CDR3 in DNA: TGTGCCAGCAGCCCCTTCCAAGGGAAGGGTCATGAAGCTTTCTTT. Translated: CASSPFQGKGHEAFF. The chain couples TRBV4-2 to TRBJ1-1; D remains ambiguous. The CDR3 consists of 15 residues. The germline CDR1 and CDR2 sequences are LGHNA and YNFKEQ. Trimming left V 4 bases short and J 7 bases short, with 19 bases between.

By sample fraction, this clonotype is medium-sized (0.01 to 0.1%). CDR3 in DNA: TGTGCCAGCAGCGTTTGGGACAGGGAGGTCCCTGAAGCTTTCTTT. Translated, it gives CASSVWDREVPEAFF. The chain joins TRBV7-9 to TRBJ1-1, with 9 bases that match TRBD1. The CDR3 is 15 amino acids. CDR1 is SEHNR and CDR2 is FQNEAQ in the germline V gene (reference sequence). J was trimmed by 6 bases and V by 5 bases; bases with no gene match: 10.

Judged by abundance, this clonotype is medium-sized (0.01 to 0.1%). CDR3 sequence: CASSLGGSGEQYF. The DNA for the CDR3 is TGTGCCAGCAGTTTAGGGGGTTCCGGCGAGCAGTACTTC. This chain links TRBV27 with TRBJ2-7; D is perhaps TRBD1 or TRBD2 (5 bases each). Germline loops: CDR1 MNHEY, CDR2 SMNVEV (reference sequence). The length of the CDR3 is 13 residues. The V gene lost 2 bases and the J gene lost 6 bases, with 11 bases spanning the gap.

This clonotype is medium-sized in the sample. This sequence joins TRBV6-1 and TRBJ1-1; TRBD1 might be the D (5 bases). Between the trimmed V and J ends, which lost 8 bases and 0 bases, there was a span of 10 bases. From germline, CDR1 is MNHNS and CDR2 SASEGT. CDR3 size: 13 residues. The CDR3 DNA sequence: TGTGCCAGCCTGAGACAGATGAACACTGAAGCTTTCTTT. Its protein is CASLRQMNTEAFF.

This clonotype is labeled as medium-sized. The CDR3 protein is CAISGSGGGETQYF. CDR3 nucleotides: TGTGCCATCAGTGGGAGCGGAGGGGGGGAGACCCAGTACTTC. The V and J genes are TRBV10-3 and TRBJ2-5; D tentatively reads TRBD1 or TRBD2 (6 bases each). Trimming stripped 4 bases from V and 5 bases from J, with 14 bases between. In germline, CDR1 is ENHRY, CDR2 SYGVKD. CDR3 length: 14 residues.

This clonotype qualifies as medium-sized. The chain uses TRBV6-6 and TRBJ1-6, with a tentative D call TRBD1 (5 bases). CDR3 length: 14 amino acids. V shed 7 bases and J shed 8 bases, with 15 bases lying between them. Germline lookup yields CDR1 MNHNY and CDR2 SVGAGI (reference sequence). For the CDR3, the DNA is TGTGCCAGCACCACGGGGACGGGTTATTCACCCCTCCACTTT. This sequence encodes CASTTGTGYSPLHF.

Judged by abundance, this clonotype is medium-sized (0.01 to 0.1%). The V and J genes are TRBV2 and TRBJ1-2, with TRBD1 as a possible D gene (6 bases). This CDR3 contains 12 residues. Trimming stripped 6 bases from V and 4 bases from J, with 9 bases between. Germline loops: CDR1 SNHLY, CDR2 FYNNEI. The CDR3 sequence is CASRLDSYGYTF. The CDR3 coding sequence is TGTGCCAGCAGATTGGACAGCTATGGCTACACCTTC.

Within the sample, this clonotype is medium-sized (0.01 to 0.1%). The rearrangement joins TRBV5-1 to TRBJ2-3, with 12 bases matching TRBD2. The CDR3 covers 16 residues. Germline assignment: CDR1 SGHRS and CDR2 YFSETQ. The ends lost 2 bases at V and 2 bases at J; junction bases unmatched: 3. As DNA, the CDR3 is TGCGCCAGCAGCTTTACTAGCGGGAGGTTCACAGATACGCAGTATTTT. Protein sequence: CASSFTSGRFTDTQYF.

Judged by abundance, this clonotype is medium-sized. The CDR3, as DNA: TGCAGCGTTGAAGAGGCGGAGAACACTGAAGCTTTCTTT. The encoded protein is CSVEEAENTEAFF. The chain joins TRBV29-1 to TRBJ1-1; the D is unclear. CDR1 SQVTM and CDR2 ANQGSEA come from the germline V gene. The V gene lost 0 bases and the J gene lost 1 base, with 6 bases spanning the gap. The CDR3 covers 13 residues.

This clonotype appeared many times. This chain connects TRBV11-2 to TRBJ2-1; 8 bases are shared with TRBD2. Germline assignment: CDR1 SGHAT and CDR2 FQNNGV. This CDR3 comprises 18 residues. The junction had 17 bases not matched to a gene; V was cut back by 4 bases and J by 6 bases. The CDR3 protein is CASSSSVMSGSFFNEQFF. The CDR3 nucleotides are TGTGCCAGCAGCTCGTCCGTTATGAGCGGGAGCTTCTTCAATGAGCAGTTCTTC.

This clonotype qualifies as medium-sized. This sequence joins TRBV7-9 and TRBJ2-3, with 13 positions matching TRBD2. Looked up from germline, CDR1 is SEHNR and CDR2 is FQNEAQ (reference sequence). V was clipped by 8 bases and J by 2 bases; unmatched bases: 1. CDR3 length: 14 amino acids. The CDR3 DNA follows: TGTGCCAGCGGGACTAGCGGGAACACAGATACGCAGTATTTT. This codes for CASGTSGNTDTQYF.

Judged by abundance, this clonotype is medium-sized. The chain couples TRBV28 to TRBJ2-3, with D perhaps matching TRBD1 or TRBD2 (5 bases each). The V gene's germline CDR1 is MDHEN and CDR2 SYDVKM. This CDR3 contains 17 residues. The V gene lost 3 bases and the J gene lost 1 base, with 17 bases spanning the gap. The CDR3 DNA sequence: TGTGCCAGCAGTTTTCCACTGGGGCCCGGGGGCACAGATACGCAGTATTTT. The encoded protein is CASSFPLGPGGTDTQYF.